The source of this T cell receptor beta chain is a study of blood T cell repertoires in COVID-19. Study-wide context: Material from acute and convalescent COVID-19 was sourced from the United States, Italy and Spain.

The V gene end was trimmed by 5 bases and the J gene end by 5 bases; junction bases not matched to a gene: 6. The CDR3 is 14 amino acids. CDR1 and CDR2 from the germline V gene are SGHTA and FQGNSA. Per the authors' pipeline: Amplification of reference gene primers provided the estimated nucleated cell counts. Method: immunoSEQ multiplex PCR; TCRdb's copy keeps in-frame clones and lacks some. V and J calls and clone size are those listed in that table; D and trimming were worked out from the DNA. This table has approximately 340,000 clones, about four fifths appearing once. The TCR originated in a man between 25 and 39 years old with active or convalescent COVID-19. The V call is TRBV7-2, the J call TRBJ2-5; TRBD1 aligns across 9 bases. Sequenced sample: peripheral blood. The CDR3 region is CASSTRTGAETQYF. The CDR3 nucleotides are TGTGCCAGCAGCACTAGGACAGGGGCGGAGACCCAGTACTTC.